Sequencing of this TCR beta chain was carried out in a study of blood T cell repertoires in COVID-19. Only in-frame clones appear in the TCRdb table, and some are missing; sequencing was by immunoSEQ multiplex PCR. The sample carries 200,000 to 300,000 clones, around 89% recorded once. CDR3 length: 15 residues. Germline CDR1 is MGHRA and CDR2 is YSYEKL. V lost 1 base to trimming and J lost 1 base, with 10 bases between them. Recruits, aged roughly 18 to 100 years, lived in 24 US areas. Which cohort a participant joined came from the clinical history participants gave. The TCR originated in a woman in her 30s who had recovered from COVID-19. Sequencing was carried out using PBMCs or T cells enriched from blood (not recorded which). This chain joins TRBV4-1 and TRBJ1-1; possibly TRBD1 for D (5 bases). The CDR3 loop is CASSQVIQGNTEAFF. In nucleotides, the CDR3 is TGCGCCAGCAGCCAAGTCATTCAGGGGAACACTGAAGCTTTCTTT.